This T cell receptor beta chain was identified in a study of T cells in Graves' hyperthyroidism and ophthalmopathy. In this sample, this clonotype turned up a few times. RNA transcripts gave rise to amplified TCR beta CDR3 regions. A set of HTBI primers served as the primers for a first-round RT-PCR of the TCR CDR3. MiXCR was run by TCRdb on the multiplex PCR reads, yielding one entry per CDR3 protein. The data hold 700,000 or so distinct CDR3 sequences, with less than 20% observed a single time. This TCR derives from a man between 18 and 29 years old with Graves' hyperthyroidism. Sequenced input: blood.

The CDR3 bases are TGTGCCAGCAGTGGGCAGTTAATTCAGCCCCAGCATTTT. Its translation: CASSGQLIQPQHF. The rearrangement uses TRBV28 and TRBJ1-5; D unclear. There are 13 residues in the CDR3. From germline, CDR1 is MDHEN and CDR2 SYDVKM. The V and J ends lost 5 bases and 6 bases respectively, with 11 bases between them.